What follows are 16 T cell receptor beta chains derived from one specimen sequenced in a study of Ad26.COV2.S vaccination and SARS-CoV-2 variants. Specified treatment: around 19 received Ad26.COV2.S at low or high dose, single or two shots; about 5 received placebo; per-sample allocation not given. Sampling took place 63 days after the first vaccine or placebo injection. Some clones are missing from TCRdb's copy, which holds only in-frame ones; the method was immunoSEQ multiplex PCR. Of some 390,000 clones in the sample, 75% to 90% are singletons; the top ten hold 3% to 4.5%. The material was peripheral blood, obtained in a trial of Ad26.COV2.S vaccine versus placebo. The receptors derive from a person between 18 and 65 years old who received the Ad26.COV2.S COVID-19 vaccine or a placebo.

The V gene is TRBV24-1, the J gene TRBJ2-1, with 8 bases matching TRBD1. Per germline, CDR1 KGHDR and CDR2 SFDVKD. The ends lost 3 bases at V and 6 bases at J; junction bases unmatched: 0. The CDR3 length is 13 residues. The CDR3 spells CATSDDRGNEQFF. CDR3 DNA sequence: TGTGCCACCAGTGATGACAGGGGCAATGAGCAGTTCTTC.

V gene TRBV2 combines with J gene TRBJ2-3; 9 nucleotides line up with TRBD2. Trimming removed 5 bases from V and 0 bases from J; junction bases left unmatched: 3. The CDR3 loop spans 15 amino acids. The germline V gene has CDR1 SNHLY and CDR2 FYNNEI. The CDR3 loop is CASSRLAASTDTQYF. CDR3 DNA: TGTGCCAGCAGTCGACTAGCGGCTAGCACAGATACGCAGTATTTT. Variable domain in full (rest from reference TRBV2 and TRBJ2-3): EPEVTQTPSHQVTQMGQEVILRCVPISNHLYFYWYRQILGQKVEFLVSFYNNEISEKSEIFDDQFSVERPDGSNFTLKIRSTKLEDSAMYFCASSRLAASTDTQYFGPGTRLTVL.

This clone was seen more than once but under ten times. The chain is built from TRBV19 and TRBJ1-5; D remains ambiguous. This CDR3 comprises 13 residues. Looked up from germline, CDR1 is LNHDA and CDR2 is SQIVND (reference sequence). The ends were cut back, 8 bases at V and 2 bases at J, with 10 bases in the middle. DNA of the CDR3: TGTGCCAGTGGTTGGATGGGCAATCAGCCCCAGCATTTT. It specifies CASGWMGNQPQHF.

The chain links TRBV3-1 (or the pseudogene TRBV3-2) to TRBJ1-3; 7 bases are shared with TRBD1. V was clipped by 5 bases and J by 2 bases; unmatched bases: 6. The CDR3 spans 15 residues. From germline, CDR1 is LGHDT and CDR2 YNNKEL (reference sequence). The CDR3 nucleotides are TGTGCCAGCAGCGGAGACAGGGTGGCTGGAAACACCATATATTTT. Protein product: CASSGDRVAGNTIYF.

This rearrangement joins TRBV28 to TRBJ1-2, with D perhaps matching TRBD1 (6 bases). The CDR3 is 12 residues long. V lost 5 bases and J 8 bases, leaving 12 bases between the germline ends. Germline CDR1 reads MDHEN; CDR2 reads SYDVKM. The CDR3 nucleotides read TGTGCCAGCAGTGAGCACAGGGACGGCTACACCTTC. Translating it yields CASSEHRDGYTF.

This chain joins TRBV3-1 (or the pseudogene TRBV3-2) and TRBJ2-1, with TRBD2 identical over 8 bases. This CDR3 region has 14 residues. With 0 bases clipped from V and 11 bases from J, the junction kept 6 bases outside the gene matches. Germline V lookup: CDR1 LGHDT, CDR2 YNNKEL (reference sequence). The CDR3 nucleotides read TGTGCCAGCAGCCAAGATCGTTCGGGGGGGAAGCAGTTCTTC. As protein: CASSQDRSGGKQFF.

The chain couples TRBV7-6 to TRBJ1-1; 10 nucleotides agree with TRBD1. The CDR3 runs 15 residues. Germline CDR1 reads SGHVS; CDR2 reads FNYEAQ. Unmatched junction bases numbered 9, after V lost 5 bases and J lost 6 bases. The CDR3 is CASSPRQGARSEAFF. CDR3 bases: TGTGCCAGCAGCCCACGACAGGGGGCGAGGTCTGAAGCTTTCTTT.

The chain has TRBV6-2 or TRBV6-3 and TRBJ1-2; D is unresolved. From germline, CDR1 is MNHEY and CDR2 SVGEGT. CDR3 length: 13 residues. Trimming took 2 bases from V and 3 from J, leaving 7 bases between them. The CDR3 nucleotides are TGTGCCAGCAGTTACCCTACAGACTATGGCTACACCTTC. Encoded protein: CASSYPTDYGYTF.

With regard to this clone: Within the sample, other DNA sequences also encode this same CDR3. The V and J genes are TRBV19 and TRBJ1-1; the match to TRBD1 covers 9 bases. The V segment lost 6 bases and the J segment 0 bases; nucleotides outside the gene matches: 2. The CDR3 is made up of 14 amino acids. From germline, CDR1 is LNHDA and CDR2 SQIVND (reference sequence). CDR3 loop: CASSRDRVNTEAFF. The CDR3 DNA sequence: TGTGCCAGTAGCAGGGACAGGGTGAACACTGAAGCTTTCTTT.

This chain uses TRBV27 with TRBJ2-7; 7 bases line up with TRBD1. This CDR3 is built from 15 residues. J was trimmed by 5 bases and V by 3 bases; bases with no gene match: 10. Germline V gene sequence: CDR1 MNHEY, CDR2 SMNVEV (reference sequence). The CDR3 DNA follows: TGTGCCAGCAGTTTTGCAAAGGGGGCGCGCCACGAGCAGTACTTC. This codes for CASSFAKGARHEQYF.

The CDR3 region is CASSLETGFGYTF. In nucleotides, the CDR3 is TGTGCCAGCAGCTTAGAAACAGGATTTGGCTACACCTTC. The chain uses TRBV7-8 and TRBJ1-2; tentative D call: TRBD1 (5 bases). CDR1 is SGHVS, CDR2 FQNEAQ, per germline. V was cut by 1 base and J by 7 bases, with 10 bases left in between. The CDR3 runs to 13 residues.

A word on this clone: Other DNA sequences in the same sample also yield this CDR3. The V gene is TRBV6-1, the J gene TRBJ1-5; D call uncertain. The V and J ends lost 0 bases and 1 base respectively, with 1 base between them. The CDR3 consists of 13 residues. Germline V gives CDR1 MNHNS, CDR2 SASEGT. The CDR3 here is CASSEASNQPQHF. CDR3 coding DNA: TGTGCCAGCAGTGAAGCAAGCAATCAGCCCCAGCATTTT.

Details on this clone: The sample has other DNA sequences that encode this CDR3 too. The chain combines TRBV7-2 with TRBJ1-3; D is perhaps TRBD1 (6 bases). V was pared by 2 bases and J by 3 bases, with 11 bases between. Germline V lookup: CDR1 SGHTA, CDR2 FQGNSA. The CDR3 contains 15 residues. CDR3 coding DNA: TGTGCCAGCAGCTTACGGGGGGCTGGTGGAAACACCATATATTTT. Amino acids: CASSLRGAGGNTIYF.

Concerning this clone: Sequence at one end of the junction differs from germline and may be a read error. The V call is TRBV7-7, the J call TRBJ2-1, with D tentatively TRBD2 (6 bases). Germline CDR1 and CDR2: SSHAT and FNYEAQ (reference sequence). CDR3 length: 15 amino acids. CDR3 region: CASSLNLGGYNEQFF. DNA for the CDR3: TGTGCTAGCAGCTTAAACCTCGGGGGCTACAATGAGCAGTTCTTC. The full variable domain, in which reference TRBV7-7 and TRBJ2-1 provide the parts outside the CDR3, is GAGVSQSPRYKVTKRGQDVTLRCDPISSHATLYWYQQALGQGPEFLTYFNYEAQPDKSGLPSDRFSAERPEGSISTLTIQRTEQRDSAMYRCASSLNLGGYNEQFFGPGTRLTVL.

The chain joins TRBV19 to TRBJ1-5; the D gene is possibly TRBD1 (5 bases). The germline V and J ends were trimmed by 4 bases and 2 bases, with 12 bases remaining between them. From germline, CDR1 is LNHDA and CDR2 SQIVND (reference sequence). CDR3 length: 15 residues. CDR3 amino acids: CASSTWDGGNQPQHF. The CDR3 coding sequence is TGTGCCAGTAGTACATGGGACGGTGGCAATCAGCCCCAGCATTTT. Looking up the rest from reference TRBV19 and TRBJ1-5 gives the full variable domain: DGGITQSPKYLFRKEGQNVTLSCEQNLNHDAMYWYRQDPGQGLRLIYYSQIVNDFQKGDIAEGYSVSREKKESFPLTVTSAQKNPTAFYLCASSTWDGGNQPQHFGDGTRLSIL.

The V call is TRBV5-8, the J call TRBJ2-4; D not certain. V lost 4 bases to trimming and J lost 2 bases, with 25 bases between them. The CDR3 has 19 amino acids. Germline V gene sequence: CDR1 SGHTS, CDR2 YDEGEE. In nucleotides, the CDR3 is TGTGCCAGCAGCAACCTCGGATCCTCAATGGATGGTACCAAAAACATTCAGTACTTC. Protein: CASSNLGSSMDGTKNIQYF. Together with reference TRBV5-8 and TRBJ2-4, the CDR3 gives the full variable domain: EAGVTQSPTHLIKTRGQQATLRCSPISGHTSVYWYQQALGLGLQFLLWYDEGEERNRGNFPPRFSGRQFPNYSSELNVNALELEDSALYLCASSNLGSSMDGTKNIQYFGAGTRLSVL.